The clone carrying this TCR beta chain was detected once. Its specificity is unknown. This entry is derived from a study of shared clonotypes between healthy human individuals. Study overall: Each donor contributed plates that comprised three CD4 naive, three CD4 memory, two CD8 naive and one CD8 memory.

Each PCR replicate from the sorted subsets contained roughly 210 ng DNA, which is 30,000 or so T cell genomes. Using immunoSEQ multiplex PCR, the repertoire was profiled, and TCRdb retains in-frame clones only, with some absent. The sample shows about 2.5 million clones, under 95% of them seen only once. Study results and caveats: An anticipated effect of sequencing depth on clonotype sharing among donors was recognized. It was observed that about 5% of naive CD4 clonotypes were shared across several donors.

The TCR sequence derives from a man aged 18 to 35 in good health. Some clones in this sample may be carry-over from other donors' samples. Input material: naive CD4+ T cells from PBMCs. Subset defined: CD45RA+ positively selected.

The CDR3 protein is CASSSGAGDIQYF. CDR3 nucleotides: TGTGCCAGCAGCTCTGGGGCAGGGGACATTCAGTACTTC. This chain connects TRBV7-2 to TRBJ2-4, with D maybe TRBD1 (6 bases). CDR1 is SGHTA and CDR2 is FQGNSA in the germline V gene. The V end lost 4 bases, the J end lost 8 bases, and 12 bases lay between the germline ends. The length of the CDR3 is 13 residues.